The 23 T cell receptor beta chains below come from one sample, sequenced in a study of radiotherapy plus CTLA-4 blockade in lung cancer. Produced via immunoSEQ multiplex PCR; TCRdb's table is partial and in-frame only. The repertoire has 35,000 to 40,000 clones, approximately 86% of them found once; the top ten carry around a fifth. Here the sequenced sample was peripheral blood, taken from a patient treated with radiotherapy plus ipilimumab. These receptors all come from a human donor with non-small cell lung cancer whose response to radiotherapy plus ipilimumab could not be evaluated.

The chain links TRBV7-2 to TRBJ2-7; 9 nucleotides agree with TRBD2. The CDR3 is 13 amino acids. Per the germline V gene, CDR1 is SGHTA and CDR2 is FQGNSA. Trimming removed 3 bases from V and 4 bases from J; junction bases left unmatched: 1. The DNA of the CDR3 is TGTGCCAGCAGCTTGGGACTAGCATACGAGCAGTACTTC. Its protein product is CASSLGLAYEQYF. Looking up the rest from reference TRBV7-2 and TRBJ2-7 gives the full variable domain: GAGVSQSPSNKVTEKGKDVELRCDPISGHTALYWYRQSLGQGLEFLIYFQGNSAPDKSGLPSDRFSAERTGGSVSTLTIQRTQQEDSAVYLCASSLGLAYEQYFGPGTRLTVT.

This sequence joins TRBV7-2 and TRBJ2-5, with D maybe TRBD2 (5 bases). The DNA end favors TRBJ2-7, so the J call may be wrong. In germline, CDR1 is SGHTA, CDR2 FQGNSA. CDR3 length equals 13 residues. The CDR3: CASSPIASYEQYF. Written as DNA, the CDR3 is TGTGCCAGCAGCCCGATAGCGTCCTACGAGCAGTACTTC.

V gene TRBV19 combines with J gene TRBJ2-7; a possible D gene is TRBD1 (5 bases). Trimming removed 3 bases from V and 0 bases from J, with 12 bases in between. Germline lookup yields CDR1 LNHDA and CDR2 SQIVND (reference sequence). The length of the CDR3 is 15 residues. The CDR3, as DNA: TGTGCCAGTAGTATGGAAGGGGATCCCTCCTACGAGCAGTACTTC. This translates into CASSMEGDPSYEQYF.

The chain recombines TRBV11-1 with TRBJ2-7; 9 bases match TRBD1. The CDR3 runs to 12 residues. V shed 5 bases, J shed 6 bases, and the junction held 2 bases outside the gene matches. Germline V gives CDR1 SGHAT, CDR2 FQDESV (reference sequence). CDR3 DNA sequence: TGTGCCAGCAGCCAGGACAGGGGCGAGCAGTACTTC. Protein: CASSQDRGEQYF.

The chain's CDR3 is CASSELLRTDTQYF. CDR3 DNA sequence: TGTGCCAGCAGTGAACTCCTACGCACAGATACGCAGTATTTT. This chain links TRBV2 with TRBJ2-3; D is unclear. V was trimmed by 2 bases and J by 1 base, leaving 7 bases between them. The CDR3 covers 14 residues. The V gene's germline CDR1 is SNHLY and CDR2 FYNNEI.

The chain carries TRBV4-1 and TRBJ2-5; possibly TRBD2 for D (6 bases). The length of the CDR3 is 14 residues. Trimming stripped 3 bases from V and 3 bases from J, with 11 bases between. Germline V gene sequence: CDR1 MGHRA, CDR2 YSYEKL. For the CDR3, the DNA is TGCGCCAGCAGCCACCGACGGAGGGAAGAGACCCAGTACTTC. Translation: CASSHRRREETQYF.

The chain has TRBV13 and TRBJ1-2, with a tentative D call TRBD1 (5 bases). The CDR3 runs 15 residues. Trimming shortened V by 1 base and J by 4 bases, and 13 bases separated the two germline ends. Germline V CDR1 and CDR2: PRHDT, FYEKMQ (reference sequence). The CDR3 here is CASSLERDGGYGYTF. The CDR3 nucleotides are TGTGCCAGCAGCTTAGAACGGGACGGGGGCTATGGCTACACCTTC.

The CDR3 DNA follows: TGTGCCAGCAGGCATACAGGGGCAACTAATGAAAAACTGTTTTTT. Protein sequence: CASRHTGATNEKLFF. This rearrangement joins TRBV2 to TRBJ1-4, with 7 bases that match TRBD1. The length of the CDR3 is 15 residues. The germline V gene has CDR1 SNHLY and CDR2 FYNNEI. Trimming cost V 6 bases and J 0 bases; bases outside gene matches: 4.

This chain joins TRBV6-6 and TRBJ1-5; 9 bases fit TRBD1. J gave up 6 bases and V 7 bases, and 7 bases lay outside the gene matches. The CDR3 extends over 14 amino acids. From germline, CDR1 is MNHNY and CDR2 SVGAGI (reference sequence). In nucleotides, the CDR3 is TGTGCCAGCACCGACAGGGGGGAGGTTCAGCCCCAGCATTTT. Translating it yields CASTDRGEVQPQHF.

DNA for the CDR3: TGTGCCAGCAGCGTAGCCGCGGGATACACAGATACGCAGTATTTT. Protein sequence: CASSVAAGYTDTQYF. The rearrangement joins TRBV9 to TRBJ2-3; a possible D gene is TRBD2 (6 bases). With 0 bases removed from V and 2 bases from J, the gap between germline ends came to 10 bases. This CDR3 spans 15 amino acids. Germline V gives CDR1 SGDLS, CDR2 YYNGEE.

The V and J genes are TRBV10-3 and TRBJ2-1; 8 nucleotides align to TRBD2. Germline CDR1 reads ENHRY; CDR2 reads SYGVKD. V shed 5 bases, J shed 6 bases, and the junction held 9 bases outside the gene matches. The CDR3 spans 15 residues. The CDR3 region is CAISRGPGRGNEQFF. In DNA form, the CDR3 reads TGTGCCATCAGTCGGGGCCCCGGGAGGGGCAATGAGCAGTTCTTC.

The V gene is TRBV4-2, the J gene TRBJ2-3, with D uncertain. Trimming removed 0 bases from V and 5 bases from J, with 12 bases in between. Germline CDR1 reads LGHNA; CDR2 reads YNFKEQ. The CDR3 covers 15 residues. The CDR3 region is CASSQEAPHGDTQYF. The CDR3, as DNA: TGTGCCAGCAGCCAAGAAGCCCCCCATGGAGATACGCAGTATTTT.

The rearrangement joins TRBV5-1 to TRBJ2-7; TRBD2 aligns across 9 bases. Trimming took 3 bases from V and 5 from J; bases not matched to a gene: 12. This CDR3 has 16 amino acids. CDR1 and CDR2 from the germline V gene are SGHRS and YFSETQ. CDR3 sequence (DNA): TGCGCCAGCAGCTCCTTAGCGGGGGCTGAGAGAAACGAGCAGTACTTC. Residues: CASSSLAGAERNEQYF.

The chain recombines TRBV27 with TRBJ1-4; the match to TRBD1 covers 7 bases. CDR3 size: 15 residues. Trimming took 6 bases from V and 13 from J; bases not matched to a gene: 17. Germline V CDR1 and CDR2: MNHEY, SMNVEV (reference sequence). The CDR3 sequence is CASSLNLGQSRSLFF. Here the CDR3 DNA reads TGTGCCAGCAGCCTCAATTTGGGACAGTCCCGGTCACTGTTTTTT.

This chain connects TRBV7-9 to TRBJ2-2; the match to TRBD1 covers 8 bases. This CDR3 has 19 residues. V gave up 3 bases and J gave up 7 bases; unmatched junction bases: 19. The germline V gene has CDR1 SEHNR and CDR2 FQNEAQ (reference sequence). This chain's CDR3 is CASSFPPVTQGAFGGELFF. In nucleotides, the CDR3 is TGTGCCAGCAGCTTTCCCCCGGTAACCCAGGGGGCTTTTGGCGGGGAGCTGTTTTTT.

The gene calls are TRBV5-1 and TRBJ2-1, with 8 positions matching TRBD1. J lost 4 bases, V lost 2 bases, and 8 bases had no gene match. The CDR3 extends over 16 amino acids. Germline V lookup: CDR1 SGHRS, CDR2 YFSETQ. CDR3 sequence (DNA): TGCGCCAGCAGCTTCACAGGGGGACGCCTATACAATGAGCAGTTCTTC. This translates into CASSFTGGRLYNEQFF.

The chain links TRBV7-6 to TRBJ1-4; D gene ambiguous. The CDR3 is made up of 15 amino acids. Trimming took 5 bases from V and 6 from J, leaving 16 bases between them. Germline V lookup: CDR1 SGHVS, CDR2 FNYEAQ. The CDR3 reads CASSLELGSDEKLFF. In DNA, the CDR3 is TGTGCCAGCAGCCTTGAATTGGGTAGCGATGAAAAACTGTTTTTT.

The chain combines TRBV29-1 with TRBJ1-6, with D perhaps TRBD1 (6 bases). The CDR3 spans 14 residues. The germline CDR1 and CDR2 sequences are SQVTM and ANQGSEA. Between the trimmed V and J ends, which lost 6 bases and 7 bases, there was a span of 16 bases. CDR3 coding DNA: TGCAGCGTCCAGGGGATAGGAGACAATTCACCCCTCCACTTT. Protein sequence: CSVQGIGDNSPLHF.

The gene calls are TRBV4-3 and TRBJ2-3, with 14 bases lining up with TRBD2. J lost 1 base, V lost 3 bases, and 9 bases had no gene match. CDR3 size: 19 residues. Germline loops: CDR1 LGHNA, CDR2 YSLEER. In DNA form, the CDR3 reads TGCGCCAGCAGCCAGGAGACTAGCGGGGGGGCCGCTCGCACAGATACGCAGTATTTT. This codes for CASSQETSGGAARTDTQYF.

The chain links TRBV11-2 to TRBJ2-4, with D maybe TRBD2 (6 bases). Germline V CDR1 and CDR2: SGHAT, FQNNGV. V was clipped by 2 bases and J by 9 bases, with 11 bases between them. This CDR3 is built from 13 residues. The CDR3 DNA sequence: TGTGCCAGCAGCTTACCCGGGGGTGGCATTCAGTACTTC. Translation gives CASSLPGGGIQYF.

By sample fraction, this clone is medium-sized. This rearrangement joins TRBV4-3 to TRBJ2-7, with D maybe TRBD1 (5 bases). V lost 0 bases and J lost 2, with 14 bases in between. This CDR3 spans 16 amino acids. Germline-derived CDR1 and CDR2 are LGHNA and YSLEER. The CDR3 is CASSQEFQGTPYEQYF. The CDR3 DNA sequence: TGCGCCAGCAGCCAAGAATTCCAGGGCACCCCCTACGAGCAGTACTTC.

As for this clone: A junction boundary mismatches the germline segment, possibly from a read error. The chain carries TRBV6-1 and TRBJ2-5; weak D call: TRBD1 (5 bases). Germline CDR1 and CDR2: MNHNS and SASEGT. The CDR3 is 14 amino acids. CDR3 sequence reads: CASILGQLREIQYF. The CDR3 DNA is TGTGCCAGCATCCTAGGACAACTCCGAGAGATCCAGTACTTC.

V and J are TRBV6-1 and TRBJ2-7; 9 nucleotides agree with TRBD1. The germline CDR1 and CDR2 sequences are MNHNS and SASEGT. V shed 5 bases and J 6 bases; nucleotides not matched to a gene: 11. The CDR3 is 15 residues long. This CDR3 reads CASSHGQGLRGEQYF. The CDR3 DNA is TGTGCCAGCAGTCACGGACAGGGGTTGCGAGGCGAGCAGTACTTC.